This is a list of T cell receptor beta chains from one sample in a study of blood T cell repertoires in COVID-19. Clones were read by immunoSEQ multiplex PCR, and TCRdb kept only the in-frame ones, dropping some. The profile shows more than 250,000 clones, 86% of them singletons. Sequencing input: PBMCs or T cells enriched from blood (not recorded which). The receptors were sampled from a woman in her late teens or twenties who had recovered from COVID-19. Each CDR3 is given with its conserved first and last residue. The D gene is left open where the match is weak. Size is omitted from some rows. Given values are once, few, many or a class for expanded clones.

-	TRBJ2-7	TRBV29-1	-	TGCAGCGTTGTTTCGGGAGCCAGCTCCTACGAGCAGTACTTC	CSVVSGASSYEQYF
-	TRBJ2-7	TRBV13	-	TGTGCCAGCGGCAAGACAGGACCCTACGAGCAGTACTTC	CASGKTGPYEQYF
-	TRBJ1-5	TRBV7-8	-	TGTGCCAGCAGCTTAGCGGCAGGGGCCGTACAGCCCCAGCATTTT	CASSLAAGAVQPQHF
-	TRBJ2-3	TRBV2	-	TGTGCCAGCAGTGACGGTTCTTTCCATACGCAGTATTTT	CASSDGSFHTQYF
-	TRBJ1-1	TRBV5-5	TRBD1	TGTGCCAGCAGCTCTACCAGAGTCCCGGGACAGGGGGCTAGGACTGAAGCTTTCTTT	CASSSTRVPGQGARTEAFF
-	TRBJ1-3	TRBV10-2	-	TGCGCCAGCAGTGACGCAGACTCTGGAAACACCATATATTTT	CASSDADSGNTIYF
few	TRBJ1-2	TRBV24-1	-	TGTGCCACCAGTGATTTGGAGGAGGCCTATGGCTACACCTTC	CATSDLEEAYGYTF
-	TRBJ1-1	TRBV29-1	TRBD1	TGCAGCGCCAGGACAGGGGGGAACACTGAAGCTTTCTTT	CSARTGGNTEAFF
-	TRBJ1-2	TRBV2	TRBD1	TGTGCCAGCAGTGACCGGACAGGTCCCTATGGCTACACCTTC	CASSDRTGPYGYTF
-	TRBJ1-1	TRBV12-3/TRBV12-4	-	TGTGCCAGCAGTCTAGACACCCGCACTGAAGCTTTCTTT	CASSLDTRTEAFF
few	TRBJ1-4	TRBV29-1	TRBD1	TGCAGCGTTGAAGATACCGGGTCGGGACAGGGGCATGAAAAACTGTTTTTT	CSVEDTGSGQGHEKLFF
-	TRBJ2-7	TRBV7-8	TRBD2	TGTGCCAGCAGCTTACCCAAGTTTAGCGGGAGGAACTACGAGCAGTACTTC	CASSLPKFSGRNYEQYF
-	TRBJ1-1	TRBV29-1	TRBD1	TGCAGCGTTGAAATACAGGGGCCCCCTTCGGGTGAAGCTTTCTTT	CSVEIQGPPSGEAFF
-	TRBJ2-7	TRBV5-1	TRBD1	TGCGCCAGCAGAAGTGCAGGGGGCGCATACGAGCAGTACTTC	CASRSAGGAYEQYF
-	TRBJ2-1	TRBV29-1	-	TGCAGCGTTGATCCGGGGGTAAAGGCCTACAATGAGCAGTTCTTC	CSVDPGVKAYNEQFF
once	TRBJ2-7	TRBV28	-	TGTGCCAGCAGAACAGGGACGGGTCTCTCCTACGAGCAGTACTTC	CASRTGTGLSYEQYF
few	TRBJ1-2	TRBV5-6	TRBD1	TGTGCCAGCAGCTGGGACAGGTACTATGGCTACACCTTC	CASSWDRYYGYTF
once	TRBJ1-1	TRBV23-1	-	TGCGCCAGCAGTCAATCTAGGAGGGTACCGGACACTGAAGCTTTCTTT	CASSQSRRVPDTEAFF
few	TRBJ1-5	TRBV27	TRBD1	TGTGCCAGCAGTTTAAAGGGGACAGGGTACAATCAGCCCCAGCATTTT	CASSLKGTGYNQPQHF
-	TRBJ2-1	TRBV5-1	-	TGCGCCAGCAGCCAACTGGTGGTCGGTAGCCCCCATGAGCAGTTCTTC	CASSQLVVGSPHEQFF
-	TRBJ1-5	TRBV6-6	TRBD1	TGTGCCAGCAGGCGGAGACAGGGGGCACAGGATCAGCCCCAGCATTTT	CASRRRQGAQDQPQHF
-	TRBJ1-4	TRBV9	-	TGTGCCAGCAGCGTAGCCGAACTCTCACCGTATGAAAAACTGTTTTTT	CASSVAELSPYEKLFF
-	TRBJ1-3	TRBV6-1	-	TGTGCCAGCAGTGATAGCGGGCCTGGAAACACCATATATTTT	CASSDSGPGNTIYF
-	TRBJ2-7	TRBV5-1	TRBD1	TGCGCCAGCAGCCCTCCTCCCACAGGGGGCTTTTCGGAGCAGTACTTC	CASSPPPTGGFSEQYF
-	TRBJ2-2	TRBV3-1/TRBV3-2	TRBD2	TGTGCCAGCAGCCAAGATCCCCCGGGACTAGCGGGGGGGCCAGACGGGGAGCTGTTTTTT	CASSQDPPGLAGGPDGELFF
-	TRBJ2-1	TRBV3-1/TRBV3-2	TRBD1	TGTGCCAGCAGCCAAGATTTTGGGACAGGGACCTACAATGAGCAGTTCTTC	CASSQDFGTGTYNEQFF
-	TRBJ1-2	TRBV5-4	TRBD1	TGTGCCAGCAGCTTAACAGGGGGCGCGCGCTATGGCTACACCTTC	CASSLTGGARYGYTF
-	TRBJ2-1	TRBV2	TRBD2	TGTGCCAGCAGTGAACTAGCGGGGGCGAATGAGCAGTTCTTC	CASSELAGANEQFF
-	TRBJ2-1	TRBV3-1/TRBV3-2	TRBD2	TGTGCCAGCAGCTTAGCTAGCGGGAATGGCAATGAGCAGTTCTTC	CASSLASGNGNEQFF
-	TRBJ2-3	TRBV4-3	TRBD1	TGCGCCAGCAGCCAAGGGACAGGGGGCCTGAATACGCAGTATTTT	CASSQGTGGLNTQYF
-	TRBJ2-1	TRBV25-1	-	TGTGCCAGCAGTGAATATGAGGGGGGGGGCCCCTACAATGAGCAGTTCTTC	CASSEYEGGGPYNEQFF
-	TRBJ1-1	TRBV11-3	-	TGTGCCAGCAGCTTAGATGAGGTGACTGAAGCTTTCTTT	CASSLDEVTEAFF
-	TRBJ2-7	TRBV19	-	TGTGCCAGTAGTATTGCTGCAGGATACGAGCAGTACTTC	CASSIAAGYEQYF
-	TRBJ2-5	TRBV7-2	-	TGTGCCAGCAGCCTGGACTGGGAGACCCAGTACTTC	CASSLDWETQYF
-	TRBJ2-1	TRBV5-5	TRBD1	TGTGCCAGCAGCTTGGTCTACCACAGGGGCTCGGGGGAGCAGTTCTTC	CASSLVYHRGSGEQFF
-	TRBJ1-3	TRBV9	-	TGTGCCAGCAGCGTGGAGAGGTCTGGAAACACCATATATTTT	CASSVERSGNTIYF
once	TRBJ2-5	TRBV11-3	TRBD2	TGTGCCAGCAGACGGACTAGCGGGGGGGAGGGAGAGACCCAGTACTTC	CASRRTSGGEGETQYF
-	TRBJ1-2	TRBV7-2	-	TGTGCCAGCACCCTAGACAGGAACTATGGCTACACCTTC	CASTLDRNYGYTF
-	TRBJ2-2	TRBV19	-	TGTGCAGCCTGGGGGGATGACACCGGGGAGCTGTTTTTT	CAAWGDDTGELFF
once	TRBJ1-4	TRBV14	-	TGTGCCAGCAGCCAAGACTCAATCCAGGGCAATGAAAAACTGTTTTTT	CASSQDSIQGNEKLFF
-	TRBJ1-3	TRBV30	-	TGTGCCCGGGGGGAGGGTGACTCTGGAAACACCATATATTTT	CARGEGDSGNTIYF
-	TRBJ2-7	TRBV4-3	TRBD1	TGCGCCAGCAGCCAAGAAAGGGCGGGACAGGGGTACGAGCAGTACTTC	CASSQERAGQGYEQYF
-	TRBJ1-5	TRBV9	-	TGTGCCAGCAGCGATGGCGGAGGGGATCAGCCCCAGCATTTT	CASSDGGGDQPQHF
-	TRBJ2-1	TRBV3-1/TRBV3-2	TRBD2	TGTGCCAGCACCCACGCTAGCGGGGGCAGTGAGCAGTTCTTC	CASTHASGGSEQFF
-	TRBJ2-7	TRBV2	-	TGTGCCAGCAGGCCGGGATCGCCCCCCGAGCAGTACTTC	CASRPGSPPEQYF
-	TRBJ1-2	TRBV27	-	TGTGCCAGCAGCGGGCTGGGGCATCACTATGGCTACACCTTC	CASSGLGHHYGYTF
-	TRBJ1-1	TRBV10-2	-	TGCGCCAGCAGAATTGGAGCCATGAACACTGAAGCTTTCTTT	CASRIGAMNTEAFF
-	TRBJ1-2	TRBV4-3	-	TGCGCCAGCAGCCAAGCCCCTCCGGGATACTATGGCTACACCTTC	CASSQAPPGYYGYTF
-	TRBJ2-1	TRBV11-3	TRBD1	TGTGCCAGGGGGGGGGACAGGGACAATGAGCAGTTCTTC	CARGGDRDNEQFF
once	TRBJ2-7	TRBV14	TRBD1	TGTGCCAGCAGCCAAGAGGGGGACAGGGAAATGCACGAGCAGTACTTC	CASSQEGDREMHEQYF
-	TRBJ1-1	TRBV15	-	TGTGCCACCAGCAGAAGAAGGGGCGTACGGGGGGCGAGCACTGAAGCTTTCTTT	CATSRRRGVRGASTEAFF
-	TRBJ1-2	TRBV5-6	-	TGTGCCAGCAGTTTGACCGCGGGCTATGGCTACACCTTC	CASSLTAGYGYTF
-	TRBJ2-7	TRBV2	TRBD1	TGTGCCAGCACGGACAGGGTGTACGAGCAGTACTTC	CASTDRVYEQYF
-	TRBJ1-2	TRBV2	TRBD1	TGTGCCAGCAGTGAGTCTGGGACAGCGAACTATGGCTACACCTTC	CASSESGTANYGYTF
-	TRBJ2-1	TRBV6-2/TRBV6-3	-	TGTGCCAGCAGTTACTTGGGAGCGGACAATGAGCAGTTCTTC	CASSYLGADNEQFF
-	TRBJ2-3	TRBV5-4	-	TGTGCCAGCAGCGGCCGGGCAGATACGCAGTATTTT	CASSGRADTQYF
-	TRBJ1-2	TRBV4-1	TRBD1	TGCGCCAGCAGCCAACCGACAGGGAATCGGAACTATGGCTACACCTTC	CASSQPTGNRNYGYTF
once	TRBJ2-4	TRBV30	TRBD2	TGTGCCTGGAACCTGACTAGCGTCTCGTTAGCCAAAAACATTCAGTACTTC	CAWNLTSVSLAKNIQYF
once	TRBJ2-5	TRBV2	TRBD1	TGTGCCACGCGACAGGGTACCACCCAAGAGACCCAGTACTTC	CATRQGTTQETQYF
-	TRBJ2-3	TRBV7-9	TRBD2	TGTGCCAGCAGCTTATTATTTAGACTAGCGGGAGGCGAAGATACGCAGTATTTT	CASSLLFRLAGGEDTQYF